These 27 T cell receptor beta chains share one sample of origin, sequenced in a study of cytomegalovirus exposure and HLA in healthy donors. 60 Vbeta and 13 Jbeta primers were used in PCR. TCRdb's table, derived via immunoSEQ multiplex PCR, lists solely in-frame clones and lacks some. The sample shows some 160,000 clones, 78% of them seen only once. The sequencing sample was made of PBMCs. Every receptor here comes from a woman between 40 and 55 years old in good health and CMV-seropositive.

The rearrangement links TRBV11-2 to TRBJ2-1, with 8 bases lining up with TRBD2. The CDR3 sequence is 15 residues long. V was clipped by 6 bases and J by 4 bases; unmatched bases: 8. Germline CDR1 reads SGHAT; CDR2 reads FQNNGV. CDR3 bases: TGTGCCAGCAGATCCCGCGGGGGGCCTTACAATGAGCAGTTCTTC. Protein sequence: CASRSRGGPYNEQFF.

The rearrangement joins TRBV19 to TRBJ2-2; 8 bases map to TRBD2. V gave up 6 bases and J gave up 4 bases; unmatched junction bases: 4. The V gene's germline CDR1 is LNHDA and CDR2 SQIVND (reference sequence). The CDR3 is 14 amino acids. The CDR3 DNA follows: TGTGCCAGTAGCGGGGGGGGGACCACCGGGGAGCTGTTTTTT. Its translation: CASSGGGTTGELFF. Using reference TRBV19 and TRBJ2-2 for the parts outside the CDR3, the full variable domain is DGGITQSPKYLFRKEGQNVTLSCEQNLNHDAMYWYRQDPGQGLRLIYYSQIVNDFQKGDIAEGYSVSREKKESFPLTVTSAQKNPTAFYLCASSGGGTTGELFFGEGSRLTVL.

The chain couples TRBV28 to TRBJ1-2; 9 bases are a match to TRBD1. Looked up from germline, CDR1 is MDHEN and CDR2 is SYDVKM. Unmatched junction bases numbered 7, after V lost 6 bases and J lost 8 bases. The CDR3 runs to 13 residues. In DNA form, the CDR3 reads TGTGCCAGCAGGCCACAGGGGGCCTGGGGCTACACCTTC. It encodes CASRPQGAWGYTF.

The chain is built from TRBV6-1 and TRBJ1-4, with D possibly TRBD1 on 5 matching bases. Germline lookup yields CDR1 MNHNS and CDR2 SASEGT. V was cut by 8 bases and J by 12 bases, with 16 bases left in between. The CDR3 is made up of 12 amino acids. The CDR3 region has the DNA TGTGCCAGCCAGCCCCGGCAAGGGGAACTGTTTTTT. As protein: CASQPRQGELFF.

CDR3 amino acids: CASSFLVQETQYF. In nucleotides, the CDR3 is TGCGCCAGCAGCTTTTTAGTCCAAGAGACCCAGTACTTC. V gene TRBV5-1 combines with J gene TRBJ2-5; the D is unclear. Trimming removed 2 bases from V and 1 base from J, with 6 bases in between. This CDR3 region has 13 residues. The germline CDR1 and CDR2 sequences are SGHRS and YFSETQ.

This chain links TRBV10-3 with TRBJ2-2, with 8 bases that match TRBD2. This CDR3 comprises 15 residues. Per germline, CDR1 ENHRY and CDR2 SYGVKD. Trimming at V came to 7 bases and at J to 5 bases, leaving 9 bases not matched to a gene. CDR3 residues: CAINPSPGGTGELFF. The CDR3 DNA reads as TGTGCCATCAACCCGTCCCCGGGAGGGACCGGGGAGCTGTTTTTT.

In this sample, this clone turned up a few times. The chain carries TRBV2 and TRBJ1-2; D unclear. Germline-derived CDR1 and CDR2 are SNHLY and FYNNEI. This CDR3 has 11 residues. Trimming pared 9 bases from V and 8 bases from J, leaving 13 bases between. CDR3 DNA: TGTGCCAGGGAGGCGGACGGGGGCTACACCTTC. Amino acids: CAREADGGYTF.

J is TRBJ2-1 and V is TRBV9; D might be TRBD1 (6 bases). Germline values: CDR1 SGDLS, CDR2 YYNGEE. Trimming removed 3 bases at V and 14 bases at J, with 18 bases between. The CDR3 consists of 13 residues. The CDR3 reads CASSEGTRGWEFF. The DNA of the CDR3 is TGTGCCAGCAGCGAAGGGACAAGGGGTTGGGAGTTCTTC.

This clone turned up a few times. The chain is built from TRBV4-3 and TRBJ1-4; D is unclear. CDR1 is LGHNA, CDR2 YSLEER, per germline. Trimming stripped 6 bases from V and 4 bases from J, with 9 bases between. The CDR3 has 13 amino acids. CDR3 nucleotide sequence: TGCGCCAGCAGTCGAGTTCTTAATGAAAAACTGTTTTTT. Translation gives CASSRVLNEKLFF.

V is TRBV7-6 and J is TRBJ2-5; no clear D. CDR1 SGHVS and CDR2 FNYEAQ come from the germline V gene. The V gene lost 6 bases and the J gene lost 3 bases, with 14 bases spanning the gap. CDR3 length: 14 amino acids. CDR3 loop: CASSPGLYKETQYF. The CDR3 bases are TGTGCCAGCAGTCCAGGTCTCTATAAAGAGACCCAGTACTTC.

The genes are TRBV27 and TRBJ2-7; TRBD2 aligns across 10 bases. Germline lookup yields CDR1 MNHEY and CDR2 SMNVEV (reference sequence). Unmatched junction bases numbered 8, after V lost 3 bases and J lost 0 bases. CDR3 size: 17 residues. The CDR3 loop is CASSLSSGGSISYEQYF. The CDR3, as DNA: TGTGCCAGCAGTTTGAGTAGCGGGGGGTCTATCTCCTACGAGCAGTACTTC.

This sequence joins TRBV28 and TRBJ2-7; TRBD2 matches 8 bases. Germline values: CDR1 MDHEN, CDR2 SYDVKM. The CDR3 length is 14 residues. V gave up 5 bases and J gave up 4 bases; unmatched junction bases: 7. CDR3 in amino acids: CASSDGGGRYEQYF. The CDR3 DNA follows: TGTGCCAGCAGTGATGGCGGGGGGAGGTACGAGCAGTACTTC.

In its sample, this clone was seen a few times. The chain is built from TRBV30 and TRBJ2-5, with D tentatively TRBD2 (5 bases). The CDR3 has 11 residues. With 4 bases removed from V and 8 bases from J, the gap between germline ends came to 11 bases. Germline V gene data show CDR1 as GTSNPN and CDR2 as SVGIG (reference sequence). CDR3 sequence reads: CAWTSGQTQYF. The CDR3 nucleotides read TGTGCCTGGACCAGCGGCCAAACCCAGTACTTC.

V gene TRBV6-5 combines with J gene TRBJ2-7; D is ambiguous. The CDR3 runs 13 residues. CDR1 MNHEY and CDR2 SVGAGI come from the germline V gene. The V end lost 8 bases, the J end lost 6 bases, and 17 bases lay between the germline ends. CDR3: CASQSHSWAEQYF. The CDR3, as DNA: TGTGCCAGCCAATCACACAGTTGGGCCGAGCAGTACTTC.

The chain joins TRBV5-1 to TRBJ2-1; 11 bases fit TRBD2. This CDR3 comprises 16 residues. V lost 0 bases, J lost 6 bases, and 5 bases stayed unmatched. Germline V gene sequence: CDR1 SGHRS, CDR2 YFSETQ. In DNA, the CDR3 is TGCGCCAGCAGCTTGGATTTAGCGGGGGGGGTCAATGAGCAGTTCTTC. It specifies CASSLDLAGGVNEQFF.

The rearrangement links TRBV15 to TRBJ2-7, with 9 bases lining up with TRBD1. This CDR3 contains 15 residues. The V gene end was trimmed by 0 bases and the J gene end by 6 bases; junction bases not matched to a gene: 6. The germline CDR1 and CDR2 sequences are LNHNV and YYDKDF (reference sequence). CDR3: CATSREGTGIIEQYF. CDR3 sequence (DNA): TGTGCCACCAGCAGAGAGGGGACAGGGATTATCGAGCAGTACTTC. Filled out from reference TRBV15 and TRBJ2-7, the complete variable domain reads DAMVIQNPRYQVTQFGKPVTLSCSQTLNHNVMYWYQQKSSQAPKLLFHYYDKDFNNEADTPDNFQSRRPNTSFCFLDIRSPGLGDTAMYLCATSREGTGIIEQYFGPGTRLTVT.

The CDR3 sequence: CASSPTLGQSSGNTIYF. The CDR3 DNA is TGTGCCAGCTCACCGACTTTAGGACAGTCCTCTGGAAACACCATATATTTT. The rearrangement links TRBV18 to TRBJ1-3; tentatively, D is TRBD1 (6 bases). CDR1 KGHSH and CDR2 LQKENI come from the germline V gene. This CDR3 spans 17 amino acids. Trimming cost V 3 bases and J 0 bases, with 15 bases left between them.

The V gene is TRBV6-5, the J gene TRBJ1-1, with 7 positions matching TRBD1. CDR3 length: 14 residues. After removal of 6 bases from V and 4 bases from J, the junction contained 8 bases not matched to a gene. Germline CDR1 reads MNHEY; CDR2 reads SVGAGI. CDR3 nucleotides: TGTGCCAGCAGGACGACAGGGATTGTCACTGAAGCTTTCTTT. Residues: CASRTTGIVTEAFF.

This chain's CDR3 is CASSQVAGVGYTF. For the CDR3, the DNA is TGCGCCAGCAGCCAAGTGGCAGGGGTCGGCTACACCTTC. The chain couples TRBV4-3 to TRBJ1-2; D perhaps matches TRBD1 (6 bases). CDR1 and CDR2 from the germline V gene are LGHNA and YSLEER. With 1 base removed from V and 8 bases from J, the gap between germline ends came to 11 bases. The CDR3 length is 13 residues.

This chain links TRBV7-2 with TRBJ1-2; D remains ambiguous. The CDR3 totals 12 residues. Trimming shortened V by 1 base and J by 8 bases, and 8 bases separated the two germline ends. Germline V gives CDR1 SGHTA, CDR2 FQGNSA. The CDR3 DNA sequence: TGTGCCAGCAGCTTAGGAGTCGCCGGCTACACCTTC. It specifies CASSLGVAGYTF.

The chain has TRBV5-4 and TRBJ1-1, with TRBD1 as a possible D gene (5 bases). V lost 0 bases and J 3 bases, leaving 15 bases between the germline ends. The CDR3 has 16 amino acids. CDR1 and CDR2 from the germline V gene are SGHNT and YYREEE (reference sequence). CDR3 region: CASSLGPERGHTEAFF. CDR3 bases: TGTGCCAGCAGCTTGGGACCAGAGCGGGGACACACTGAAGCTTTCTTT.

This chain links TRBV4-1 with TRBJ1-1; D perhaps matches TRBD1 (5 bases). Trimming left V 1 base short and J 7 bases short, with 16 bases between. The CDR3 has 15 residues. CDR1 is MGHRA, CDR2 YSYEKL, per germline. CDR3 bases: TGCGCCAGCAGCCAAGTACTGTCCGACAGCAATGAAGCTTTCTTT. It specifies CASSQVLSDSNEAFF.

This chain connects TRBV7-9 to TRBJ1-4; 11 nucleotides agree with TRBD1. The CDR3 covers 15 residues. V shed 5 bases and J 5 bases; nucleotides not matched to a gene: 4. Germline CDR1 is SEHNR and CDR2 is FQNEAQ (reference sequence). The CDR3: CASSAGTGGNEKLFF. The DNA for the CDR3 is TGTGCCAGCAGCGCCGGGACAGGGGGGAATGAAAAACTGTTTTTT.

The chain combines TRBV30 with TRBJ1-1; D possibly corresponds to TRBD1 (5 bases). Germline V gene sequence: CDR1 GTSNPN, CDR2 SVGIG (reference sequence). The V end lost 4 bases, the J end lost 1 base, and 10 bases lay between the germline ends. The CDR3 covers 13 residues. CDR3 nucleotides: TGTGCCTGGAATCGGGGGGGGAACACTGAAGCTTTCTTT. It translates to CAWNRGGNTEAFF.

The CDR3 loop is CASSQATGVGYTF. In DNA form, the CDR3 reads TGCGCCAGCAGCCAGGCGACAGGGGTTGGCTACACCTTC. The chain has TRBV4-1 and TRBJ1-2, with 8 bases lining up with TRBD1. The CDR3 has 13 residues. From germline, CDR1 is MGHRA and CDR2 YSYEKL. After removal of 3 bases from V and 7 bases from J, the junction contained 4 bases not matched to a gene.

The chain joins TRBV6-5 to TRBJ2-7; TRBD2 matches at 13 bases. With 8 bases clipped from V and 12 bases from J, the junction kept 13 bases outside the gene matches. The CDR3 consists of 14 residues. CDR1 MNHEY and CDR2 SVGAGI come from the germline V gene. CDR3 DNA: TGTGCCAGCCAAACCGGACTAGCGGGGGTCCTTTGGTACTTC. Translation: CASQTGLAGVLWYF.

The rearrangement joins TRBV5-4 to TRBJ1-6, with TRBD1 as a possible D gene (5 bases). Trimming took 2 bases from V and 5 from J, leaving 5 bases between them. Germline assignment: CDR1 SGHNT and CDR2 YYREEE (reference sequence). CDR3 length: 13 amino acids. CDR3 nucleotide sequence: TGTGCCAGCAGCTTCAGGGATAATTCACCCCTCCACTTT. It codes for CASSFRDNSPLHF.